This T cell receptor (beta chain) was sequenced in a study of T-cell reconstitution after alpha-beta-depleted transplantation in children. Using unique molecular identifiers, the investigators prepared the TCRbeta library. Via MiXCR, TCRdb re-called the PCR reads, giving one row per CDR3 protein. The data show more than 250,000 distinct CDR3 sequences, over 8% seen once. Deletions cut 0 bases from V and 8 bases from J, with 13 bases between. In germline, CDR1 is MGHRA, CDR2 YSYEKL. This CDR3 comprises 14 residues. At least ten counts were recorded for this clonotype. The source was PBMCs from the stem cell graft donor, collected from the stem cell graft. The TCR originated in a human donor who donated a stem cell graft to a child with SCID. This chain joins TRBV4-1 and TRBJ1-1; the D is unclear. The CDR3 sequence is CASSQESWGSEAFF. CDR3 DNA: TGCGCCAGCAGCCAAGAATCTTGGGGTTCAGAAGCTTTCTTT.